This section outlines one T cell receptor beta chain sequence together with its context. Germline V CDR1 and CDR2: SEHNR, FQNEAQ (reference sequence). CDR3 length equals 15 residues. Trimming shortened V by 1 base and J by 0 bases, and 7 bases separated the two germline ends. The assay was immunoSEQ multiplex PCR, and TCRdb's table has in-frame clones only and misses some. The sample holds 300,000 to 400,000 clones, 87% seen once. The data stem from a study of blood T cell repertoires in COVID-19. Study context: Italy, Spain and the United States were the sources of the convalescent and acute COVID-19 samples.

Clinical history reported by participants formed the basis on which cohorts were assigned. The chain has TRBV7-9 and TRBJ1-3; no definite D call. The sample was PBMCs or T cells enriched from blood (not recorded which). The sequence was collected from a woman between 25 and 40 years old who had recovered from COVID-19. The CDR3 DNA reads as TGTGCCAGCAGCTTAGATTGGAGCTCTGGAAACACCATATATTTT. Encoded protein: CASSLDWSSGNTIYF. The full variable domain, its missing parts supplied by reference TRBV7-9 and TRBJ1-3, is DTGVSQNPRHKITKRGQNVTFRCDPISEHNRLYWYRQTLGQGPEFLTYFQNEAQLEKSRLLSDRFSAERPKGSFSTLEIQRTEQGDSAMYLCASSLDWSSGNTIYFGEGSWLTVV.